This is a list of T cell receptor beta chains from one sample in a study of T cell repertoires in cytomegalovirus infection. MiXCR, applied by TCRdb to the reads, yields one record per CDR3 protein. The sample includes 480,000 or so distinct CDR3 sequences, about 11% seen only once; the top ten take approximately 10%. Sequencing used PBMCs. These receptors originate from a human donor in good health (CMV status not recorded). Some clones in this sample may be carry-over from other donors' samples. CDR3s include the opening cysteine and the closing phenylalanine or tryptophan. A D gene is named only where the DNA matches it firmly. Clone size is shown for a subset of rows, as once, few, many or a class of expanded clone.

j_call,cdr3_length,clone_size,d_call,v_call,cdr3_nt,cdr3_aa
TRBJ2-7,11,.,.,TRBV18,TGTGCCAGCTACCCCATCTACGAGCAGTACTTC,CASYPIYEQYF
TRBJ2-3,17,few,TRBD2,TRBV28,TGTGCCAGCAGTCTTAGTCTACTAGCGGGAGGAACTGAGCCGCAGTATTTT,CASSLSLLAGGTEPQYF
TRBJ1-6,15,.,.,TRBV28,TGTGCCAGCAGTTCCATCCGGGCAGCGGATTCACCCCTCCACTTT,CASSSIRAADSPLHF
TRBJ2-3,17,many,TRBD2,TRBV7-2,TGTGCCAGCAGCTTAACCGGGACTAGCGGGGGGAGGGATACGCAGTATTTT,CASSLTGTSGGRDTQYF
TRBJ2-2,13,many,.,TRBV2,TGTGCCGGCAGGCAGGGACCCACCGGGGAGCTGTTTTTT,CAGRQGPTGELFF
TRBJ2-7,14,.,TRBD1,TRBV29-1,TGCAGCGTTGAAACGGGAACAGGGGTCTACGAGCAGTACTTC,CSVETGTGVYEQYF
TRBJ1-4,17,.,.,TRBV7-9,TGTGCCAGCAGCTCGGGACTCCCGCAGACGACTAATGAAAAACTGTTTTTT,CASSSGLPQTTNEKLFF
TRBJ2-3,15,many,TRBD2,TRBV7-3,TGTGCCAGCAGCTTACTAGCGGGGATCACAGATACGCAGTATTTT,CASSLLAGITDTQYF
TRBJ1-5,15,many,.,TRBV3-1,TGTGCCAGCAGCCCTCTTAGGGATAGCAATCAGCCCCAGCATTTT,CASSPLRDSNQPQHF
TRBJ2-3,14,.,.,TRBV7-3,TGTGCCAGCAGCTCGCTGGGTAGCGGAGATACGCAGTATTTT,CASSSLGSGDTQYF
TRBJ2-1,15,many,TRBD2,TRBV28,TGTGCCAGCACCGTACTAGCGGAGGCCTACAATGAGCAGTTCTTC,CASTVLAEAYNEQFF
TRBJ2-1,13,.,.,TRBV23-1,TGCGCCAGCAGTCCGACGTTGGATGATGAGCAGTTCTTC,CASSPTLDDEQFF
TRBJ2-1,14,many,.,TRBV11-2,TGTGCCAGCAGCCCCCTAGGGGGGTCGAATGAGCAGTTCTTC,CASSPLGGSNEQFF
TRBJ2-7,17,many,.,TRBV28,TGTGCCAGCAGTTTTGTTACGTTCAGTTCTCCTGTAGGGGAGCAGTACTTC,CASSFVTFSSPVGEQYF
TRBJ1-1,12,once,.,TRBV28,TGTGCCAGCAGTCCAACGGAGACTGAAGCTTTCTTT,CASSPTETEAFF
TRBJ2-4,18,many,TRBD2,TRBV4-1,TGCGCCAGCAGCCCGGGACTAGCGGGGGGTAGAGCCAAAAACATTCAGTACTTC,CASSPGLAGGRAKNIQYF
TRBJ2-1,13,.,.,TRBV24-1,TGTGCCACCAGTCCGGGTTCCTACAATGAGCAGTTCTTC,CATSPGSYNEQFF
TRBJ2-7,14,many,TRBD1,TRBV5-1,TGCGCCAGCAGCTCCCCGGGACAGGGTGGCGAGCAGTACTTC,CASSSPGQGGEQYF
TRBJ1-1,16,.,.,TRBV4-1,TGCGCCAGCAGCCAAGATTCCGGTCTTGGCAGGACTGAAGCTTTCTTT,CASSQDSGLGRTEAFF
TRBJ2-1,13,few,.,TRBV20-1,TGCAGTGCACTAAAGGGGCGGTACAATGAGCAGTTCTTC,CSALKGRYNEQFF
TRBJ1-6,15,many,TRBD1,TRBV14,TGTGCCAGCAGCCATCCGGGACAGCCAGGATCACCCCTCCACTTT,CASSHPGQPGSPLHF
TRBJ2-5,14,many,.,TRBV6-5,TGTGCCAGCAGTTACATATCAGGGGTAGAGACCCAGTACTTC,CASSYISGVETQYF
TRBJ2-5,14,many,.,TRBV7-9,TGTGCCAGCAGCTTAGAGGGCTTACAAGAGACCCAGTACTTC,CASSLEGLQETQYF
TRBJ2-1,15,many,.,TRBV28,TGTGCCAGCAGTTCGTTCCGCGAAGGCCACAATGAGCAGTTCTTC,CASSSFREGHNEQFF
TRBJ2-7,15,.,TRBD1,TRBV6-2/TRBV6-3,TGTGCCAGCAGCCAATACGGACAGGGGCTCTACGAGCAGTACTTC,CASSQYGQGLYEQYF
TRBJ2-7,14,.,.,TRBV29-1,TGCAGCGTTGGGGGGGGGACAGGTCCCTACGAGCAGTACTTC,CSVGGGTGPYEQYF
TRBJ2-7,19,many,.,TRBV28,TGTGCCAGCAGTTTTCCCGACAGTGAGGCTCACGTTATTCCCTACGAGCAGTACTTC,CASSFPDSEAHVIPYEQYF
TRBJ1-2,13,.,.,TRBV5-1,TGCGCCAGCAGCTTGAATCTTGGTTCCGGCTACACCTTC,CASSLNLGSGYTF
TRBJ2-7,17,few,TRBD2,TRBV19,TGTGCCAGTAGTCGCCTCTTTAGAGCGGGAGGGTCCTACGAGCAGTACTTC,CASSRLFRAGGSYEQYF
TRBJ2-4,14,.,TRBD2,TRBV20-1,TGCAGTGCTGGGGGACTAGCGGGAGTTATCATTCAGTACTTC,CSAGGLAGVIIQYF
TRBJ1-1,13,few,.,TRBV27,TGTGCCAGCAGTCCTCCATTGGGCACTGAAGCTTTCTTT,CASSPPLGTEAFF
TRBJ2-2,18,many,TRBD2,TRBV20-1,TGCAGTGCTAGAGAGGCTAGCGGGAGGGCCTCAGACACCGGGGAGCTGTTTTTT,CSAREASGRASDTGELFF
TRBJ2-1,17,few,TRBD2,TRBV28,TGTGCCAGCAGCCCAGGGGCTAGCGGGAGTCCCTACAATGAGCAGTTCTTC,CASSPGASGSPYNEQFF
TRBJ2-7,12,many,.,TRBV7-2,TGTGCCAGCAGCTTTGACGGCTACGAGCAGTACTTC,CASSFDGYEQYF
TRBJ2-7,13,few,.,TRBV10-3,TGTGCCATCAGTGAGGTGCTTACCTACGAGCAGTACTTC,CAISEVLTYEQYF